This T cell receptor (beta chain) stems from a study of blood T cell repertoires in COVID-19. Study background: Spain, Italy and the United States supplied samples that represented acute and convalescent COVID-19. The analysed material was cDNA or gDNA that came from T cells, B-cell-depleted T cells, or PBMCs.

Clones were sequenced by immunoSEQ multiplex PCR, and TCRdb holds only the in-frame ones, with some missing. The table shows over 200,000 clones, with 70% to 90% occurring only once. The length of the CDR3 is 13 residues. V was shortened by 5 bases and J by 3 bases, with 11 bases between the two germline ends. The chain combines TRBV12-3 or TRBV12-4 with TRBJ2-7; a possible D gene is TRBD1 (5 bases). Input material: peripheral blood. This receptor was taken from a woman in her thirties who had recovered from COVID-19. CDR3 residues: CASSLTANYEQYF. The CDR3 region has the DNA TGTGCCAGCAGTCTGACAGCAAACTACGAGCAGTACTTC.